Below are 10 T cell receptor beta chains sequenced from a single sample in a study of T cell responses to AZD1222 COVID-19 vaccine (dated by TCRdb to 2020 to 2023). The time point label here, explained by the study, means: baseline before first vaccination. The treatment or condition label for this specimen denotes: meningococcal conjugate vaccine given as trial control. The library was obtained by the immunoSEQ multiplex PCR assay. Entries here come from immuneACCESS through TCRdb and include only in-frame sequences with V and J called. Some clones fail to appear in such tables; in the studies checked, an unresolved V gene covers under half of the shortfall, and the cause of the remainder is unknown. Here the sample has more than 140,000 clones; roughly 88% occur a single time. About 3.2% of the sample rests with the top ten. Sequencing used peripheral blood, obtained on day 0 of MenACWY control vaccination. The origin of the receptors is an adult in good health.

This clone was detected only once. The chain has TRBV6-6 and TRBJ1-2; the D gene is possibly TRBD1 (5 bases). The length of the CDR3 is 15 residues. Trimming shortened V by 7 bases and J by 4 bases, and 19 bases separated the two germline ends. Germline V gene data show CDR1 as MNHNY and CDR2 as SVGAGI (reference sequence). CDR3 nucleotides: TGTGCCAGCAAACCTTCGGGGGACTTCGGCTATGGCTACACCTTC. Translating it yields CASKPSGDFGYGYTF.

The CDR3 here is CASSVEGGLGEKLFF. The CDR3 nucleotides are TGTGCCAGCAGCGTAGAAGGGGGCTTAGGCGAAAAACTGTTTTTT. The genes are TRBV9 and TRBJ1-4, with 7 bases lining up with TRBD1. V lost 0 bases, J lost 8 bases, and 7 bases stayed unmatched. CDR3 length: 15 residues. Per germline, CDR1 SGDLS and CDR2 YYNGEE.

The chain uses TRBV13 and TRBJ1-2; 8 nucleotides match TRBD1. The CDR3 spans 15 residues. V lost 0 bases to trimming and J lost 8 bases; unmatched junction nucleotides: 8. Germline-derived CDR1 and CDR2 are PRHDT and FYEKMQ (reference sequence). The CDR3 here is CASSLGYQGAFGYTF. In DNA, the CDR3 is TGTGCCAGCAGCTTAGGGTATCAGGGGGCATTCGGCTACACCTTC.

V gene TRBV27 combines with J gene TRBJ1-1; the D gene is possibly TRBD1 (5 bases). The CDR3 sequence is 17 residues long. V was clipped by 1 base and J by 0 bases, with 15 bases between them. Germline values: CDR1 MNHEY, CDR2 SMNVEV (reference sequence). The CDR3 loop reads CASSLFGTAALNTEAFF. The CDR3, as DNA: TGTGCCAGCAGTTTATTTGGGACCGCGGCCTTGAACACTGAAGCTTTCTTT.

This chain connects TRBV5-6 to TRBJ2-3; 7 positions agree with TRBD2. CDR1 SGHDT and CDR2 YYEEEE come from the germline V gene. The CDR3 has 19 amino acids. J was trimmed by 0 bases and V by 4 bases; bases with no gene match: 17. The CDR3 nucleotides are TGTGCCAGCAGCCGGTACCTACCGGGAGGCTTCACTAGCACAGATACGCAGTATTTT. This encodes CASSRYLPGGFTSTDTQYF.

This clone was detected once. This chain links TRBV6-5 with TRBJ1-3; 7 bases line up with TRBD1. Per the germline V gene, CDR1 is MNHEY and CDR2 is SVGAGI. The CDR3 has 14 amino acids. J lost 4 bases, V lost 4 bases, and 4 bases had no gene match. The CDR3 reads CASSSLDRGNTIYF. The CDR3 DNA reads as TGTGCCAGCAGTTCCCTGGACAGGGGAAACACCATATATTTT.

As DNA, the CDR3 is TGCGCCACCAAGGGCGGGGGGGCGGCCACAGATACGCAGTATTTT. Translated: CATKGGGAATDTQYF. The rearrangement joins TRBV5-1 to TRBJ2-3; 9 bases line up with TRBD2. The length of the CDR3 is 15 residues. V lost 9 bases to trimming and J lost 2 bases; unmatched junction nucleotides: 10. The V gene's germline CDR1 is SGHRS and CDR2 YFSETQ. The full variable domain, with the rest looked up from reference TRBV5-1 and TRBJ2-3, is KAGVTQTPRYLIKTRGQQVTLSCSPISGHRSVSWYQQTPGQGLQFLFEYFSETQRNKGNFPGRFSGRQFSNSRSEMNVSTLELGDSALYLCATKGGGAATDTQYFGPGTRLTVL.

J is TRBJ2-6 and V is TRBV11-3; D is possibly TRBD1 (5 bases). V shed 5 bases and J shed 0 bases, with 11 bases lying between them. CDR1 and CDR2 (germline): SGHNT, YENEEA. The CDR3 sequence is 16 residues long. The CDR3 DNA reads as TGTGCCAGCAGCCCAAGACAGAGCTCTGGGGCCAACGTCCTGACTTTC. The encoded protein is CASSPRQSSGANVLTF. The variable domain in full, completed from reference TRBV11-3 and TRBJ2-6, reads EAGVVQSPRYKIIEKKQPVAFWCNPISGHNTLYWYLQNLGQGPELLIRYENEEAVDDSQLPKDRFSAERLKGVDSTLKIQPAELGDSAVYLCASSPRQSSGANVLTFGAGSRLTVL.

The genes are TRBV18 and TRBJ2-3, with D perhaps matching TRBD1 (5 bases). Trimming removed 4 bases at V and 3 bases at J, with 11 bases between. This CDR3 is built from 14 residues. Germline V lookup: CDR1 KGHSH, CDR2 LQKENI. DNA for the CDR3: TGTGCCAGCTCACGACAGAGACAGACAGATACGCAGTATTTT. Its protein is CASSRQRQTDTQYF.

The rearrangement uses TRBV11-3 and TRBJ1-6; D gene unclear. The V and J ends lost 5 bases and 3 bases respectively, with 8 bases between them. Germline values: CDR1 SGHNT, CDR2 YENEEA. CDR3 length: 14 amino acids. CDR3 coding DNA: TGTGCCAGCAGCGTGAGACTCTATAATTCACCCCTCCACTTT. The encoded protein is CASSVRLYNSPLHF.